This TCR beta chain was profiled in a study of T-cell memory formation after mild COVID-19. As for the study in general: TCR clusters mostly belonged to single donors.

CDR3 length equals 14 residues. V was pared by 2 bases and J by 3 bases, with 14 bases between. The germline V gene has CDR1 DFQATT and CDR2 SNEGSKA (reference sequence). The TCR alpha and TCR beta cDNA libraries, bearing sample barcodes and UMIs, were generated by 5'RACE using constant-segment primers. MiXCR, applied by TCRdb to the 5' RACE reads, yields one record per CDR3 protein. Of 410,000 or so distinct CDR3 sequences in the sample, 20% to 30% were seen once. V is TRBV20-1 and J is TRBJ2-7, with D possibly matching TRBD2 (6 bases). This clonotype originated in an adult woman who had mild COVID-19 (a few samples of this study predate the infection). Cell type and time point are not known. Specimen: PBMCs or a T cell subset sorted from them (not recorded which). The CDR3 protein is CSARQGLLRYEQYF. The CDR3 region has the DNA TGCAGTGCTAGACAGGGACTCCTTCGCTACGAGCAGTACTTC.